The entry below describes one T cell receptor beta chain. Its antigen target is currently unknown. Per-base qualities were not stored, and no clone one base away is much larger. These data belong to a study of control samples from healthy donors and cancer patients (dated by TCRdb to 2020 to 2022). The library was generated by the immunoSEQ multiplex PCR assay. TCRdb took this table from immuneACCESS and kept in-frame rearrangements with V and J called. Such tables lack part of the clones; where checked against another copy, unresolved V genes explain under half of the gap, and the rest is unexplained. The sample table contains 170,000 or so clones; only one count was recorded for 75% to 95% of them. The top ten hold around 2% of the sample. Sequencing was carried out using blood. The source of this sequence is a middle-aged woman in good health.

The DNA sequence is TGTGCCAGCAGCTTGGGGTTTTCATCATCCTTTTCCTATGGCTACACCTTC. This gives the protein CASSLGFSSSFSYGYTF. The chain joins TRBV5-5 to TRBJ1-2; there is no confident call for the D gene. The V end loses 0 bases and the J end loses 4 bases, and a stretch of 19 bases separates them. From the cysteine through the phenylalanine, the CDR3 covers 17 amino acids. Just CDR3 DNA is preserved here, 51 bases in frame from base 1. The germline V gene (reference sequence) gives CDR1 as SGHKS and CDR2 as YYEKEE.